These T cell receptor beta chains were read from a single sample in a study of blood T cell repertoires in COVID-19. Some clones are missing from TCRdb's copy, which holds only in-frame ones; the method was immunoSEQ multiplex PCR. The sample carries some 200,000 clones, roughly four fifths recorded once. Material for sequencing was PBMCs or T cells enriched from blood (not recorded which). These receptors originate from a man in his forties who had recovered from COVID-19. CDR3s include the opening cysteine and the closing phenylalanine or tryptophan. The D gene is left open where the match is weak. Clone size appears in some rows only: once, few, many, or a class for an expanded clone.

size,V,D,J,CDR3,DNA
NA,TRBV7-3,NA,TRBJ1-1,CASKIGGGNTEAFF,TGTGCCAGCAAAATCGGCGGGGGGAACACTGAAGCTTTCTTT
NA,TRBV6-5,TRBD1,TRBJ1-2,CASRDLQGAGGYTF,TGTGCCAGCAGAGACCTACAGGGGGCGGGCGGCTACACCTTC
NA,TRBV5-4,NA,TRBJ1-3,CASSLGGSGNTIYF,TGTGCCAGCAGCTTGGGTGGCAGTGGAAACACCATATATTTT
NA,TRBV18,NA,TRBJ2-3,CASSPGVGDTQYF,TGTGCCAGCTCACCGGGAGTCGGAGATACGCAGTATTTT
NA,TRBV23-1,NA,TRBJ1-6,CASSQSDRLRLSLHNSPLHF,TGCGCCAGCAGTCAATCGGACAGACTGCGTTTAAGTCTTCATAATTCACCCCTCCACTTT
NA,TRBV4-2,TRBD1,TRBJ1-6,CASSQYPPGQGARARNSPLHF,TGTGCCAGCAGCCAATACCCCCCGGGACAGGGGGCGAGGGCCAGAAATTCACCCCTCCACTTT
NA,TRBV4-3,TRBD1,TRBJ2-2,CASSRGTGTGHTGELFF,TGCGCCAGCAGCAGGGGTACCGGGACAGGACACACCGGGGAGCTGTTTTTT
NA,TRBV3-1/TRBV3-2,TRBD1,TRBJ2-7,CASSRFEGQGAYEQYF,TGTGCCAGCAGCCGATTTGAGGGACAGGGGGCTTACGAGCAGTACTTC
NA,TRBV28,NA,TRBJ2-3,CASSFMSFSSTDTQYF,TGTGCCAGCAGTTTTATGTCCTTTTCTAGCACAGATACGCAGTATTTT
NA,TRBV5-1,NA,TRBJ1-1,CASSFTGGERTEAFF,TGCGCCAGCAGCTTCACCGGGGGGGAGAGAACTGAAGCTTTCTTT
NA,TRBV7-6,TRBD1,TRBJ1-6,CASSAGQLNSPLHF,TGTGCCAGCAGCGCGGGACAGCTTAATTCACCCCTCCACTTT
NA,TRBV27,TRBD2,TRBJ2-7,CASSRKYPASGSLVNYEQYF,TGTGCCAGCAGCCGAAAGTACCCGGCTAGCGGGAGTCTTGTTAACTACGAGCAGTACTTC
NA,TRBV6-5,NA,TRBJ1-2,CASSSSTGLIYGYTF,TGTGCCAGCAGTTCGTCGACAGGTTTAATCTATGGCTACACCTTC
few,TRBV3-1/TRBV3-2,NA,TRBJ1-1,CASSQQDVTESQGHTEAFF,TGTGCCAGCAGCCAACAAGACGTTACGGAATCACAGGGTCACACTGAAGCTTTCTTT
NA,TRBV24-1,NA,TRBJ2-1,CATSFSIAGEQFF,TGTGCCACCAGCTTCTCTATTGCGGGTGAGCAGTTCTTC
NA,TRBV5-4,TRBD1,TRBJ1-4,CASGGQSNEKLFF,TGTGCCAGCGGGGGACAGTCGAATGAAAAACTGTTTTTT